This T cell receptor (beta chain) was identified during a study of T cells in Graves' hyperthyroidism and ophthalmopathy. Turning to the study itself: Before any treatment, at initial diagnosis, peripheral blood was collected.

A few counts support this clonotype. Its antigen remains unknown. General study results and limits: Progression to ophthalmopathy was predicted a median of approximately 6.4 months early. Most clonotypes expanded in the thyroid (above 0.001) were also present in blood.

RNA transcripts gave rise to amplified TCR beta CDR3 regions. Researchers ran a first-round RT-PCR on the TCR CDR3 using the HTBI primer set. TCRdb reanalysed the multiplex PCR reads using MiXCR and keeps one entry per CDR3 protein. The data hold fewer than 550,000 distinct CDR3 sequences, with around a sixth observed a single time. The germline V gene has CDR1 DFQATT and CDR2 SNEGSKA (reference sequence). The V gene end was trimmed by 6 bases and the J gene end by 3 bases; junction bases not matched to a gene: 13. The CDR3 totals 16 residues. The chain uses TRBV20-1 and TRBJ2-4; TRBD1 aligns across 8 bases. What was sequenced was blood. This receptor was obtained from a woman younger than 35 with Graves' hyperthyroidism. The DNA for the CDR3 is TGCAGTGCCCCACCTGCAGGGGGCGCTGGCAAAAACATTCAGTACTTC. It is translated as CSAPPAGGAGKNIQYF.